This entry describes one T cell receptor beta chain. Its specific antigen is unknown. Within one base of it there is no much larger clone, and no base qualities were kept. TCRbeta CDR3 regions were amplified from genomic DNA by means of the immunoSEQ Assay, a bias-controlled multiplex PCR. In the source study's methods: The number of nucleated cells in each sample was estimated by amplification of reference gene primers within the assay. To quantify the absolute abundance of each unique TCRbeta CDR3 rearrangement, sequence reads were collapsed and filtered. For each sample, productive Simpson clonality was calculated as the square root of Simpson's diversity index over productive rearrangements. In TCRdb, the immuneACCESS table is reduced to in-frame sequences with V and J assigned. These tables do not hold every clone; where another copy was compared, an unresolved V gene accounts for under half, and the others remain unexplained. V and J calls and clone size come straight from that table; D and trimming were deduced from the DNA. Counted in this sample were approximately 180,000 clones; roughly 83% of them appeared once. The ten largest clonotypes hold over 6.5% of the sample.

At one collaborating source in Seattle, patients were enrolled during active infection and were followed longitudinally through the course of disease. Each collaborating institution followed its own protocols to collect whole blood in K2EDTA tubes. For TCRbeta analysis, collaborators shipped samples in one of three forms: frozen whole blood, isolated PBMCs, or DNA extracted from either of those sample types. The data belong to a study of blood T cell repertoires in COVID-19 (dated by TCRdb to 2020 to 2021). Some background on the complete study: The collaborator samples originated in the United States, Italy and Spain and spanned the acute and convalescent phases of COVID-19. The material from the prospective study consisted of cDNA or gDNA derived from T cells, B-cell-depleted T cells, or PBMCs. The dataset comprised deeply sampled blood TCRbeta repertoires from subjects exposed to, actively infected with, or recovered from COVID-19. The repertoires were released in a freely available public database intended as a resource for research on the immune response to SARS-CoV-2. Samples came from the ongoing ImmuneRACE study (first 160 participants) plus 1,254 subjects from 6 global collaborators. The sample metadata nearly always contained a de-identified subject ID, COVID-19 status, age in years and sex. Where available, HLA class I and class II types were taken from metadata supplied by the sample provider and were not determined by assay-based typing.

Points the paper makes about the study in general: The quantity of clinical and demographic metadata differed by source and by participant and was supplied without curation.

For CDR1 and CDR2, the germline V gene (reference sequence) lists LNHDA and SQIVND. The germline ends are 10 bases apart after V is trimmed by 10 bases and J by 1 base. The CDR3 runs 12 residues from the cysteine to the phenylalanine. The entry retains the CDR3 DNA only, 36 bases that are in frame from base 1. This chain is built from TRBV19 and TRBJ1-2; TRBD1 is a possible D gene, resting on 5 matching bases. Sequencing was performed on peripheral blood. The receptor comes from a woman in her thirties or forties with COVID-19, enrolled during active disease. The DNA reads as follows: TGTGCCACTCGGGGGTTTAACTATGGCTACACCTTC. It encodes CATRGFNYGYTF.